What follows are 2 T cell receptor beta chains derived from one specimen sequenced in a study of cytomegalovirus exposure and HLA in healthy donors. The PCR was carried out with 60 Vbeta primers and 13 Jbeta primers. Profiling relied on immunoSEQ multiplex PCR, and the TCRdb table lists in-frame clones only, not all of them. The sample includes roughly 190,000 clones, approximately 70% seen only once; the top ten take roughly 1.9%. The sample was PBMCs. Receptor source: a woman in her 30s in good health and CMV-seronegative.

The V and J genes are TRBV5-1 and TRBJ1-1; D might be TRBD1 (5 bases). This CDR3 spans 13 amino acids. Trimming took 7 bases from V and 5 from J, leaving 15 bases between them. Germline assignment: CDR1 SGHRS and CDR2 YFSETQ. The CDR3 here is CASAMGGGTEAFF. CDR3 coding DNA: TGCGCCAGCGCGATGGGGGGAGGTACTGAAGCTTTCTTT.

This clone was detected once. The gene calls are TRBV7-9 and TRBJ1-6; 8 positions match TRBD1. The CDR3 sequence is 16 residues long. Trimming cost V 1 base and J 4 bases; bases outside gene matches: 3. In germline, CDR1 is SEHNR, CDR2 FQNEAQ (reference sequence). This CDR3 reads CASSLVQGGYNSPLHF. The CDR3 DNA is TGTGCCAGCAGCTTAGTACAGGGGGGATATAATTCACCCCTCCACTTT.